This T cell receptor (beta chain) was identified in a study of STAT5B mutations in CD4+ large granular lymphocyte leukemia. Libraries were prepared by immunoSEQ multiplex PCR; TCRdb keeps only in-frame clonotypes and omits some of them. The sample comprises about 34,000 clones, more than 55% of which are singletons, and approximately 2.7% rests with the top ten. V lost 8 bases and J lost 0, with 11 bases in between. The CDR3 is made up of 14 amino acids. The germline V gene encodes CDR1 SGHVS and CDR2 FQNEAQ. As to this clone: The antigen remains undetermined.

Study results and limitations: Top patient clones used TRBV06 genes more often: 8/27 versus 2/35 in controls. Without putative leukemic clones, patient CD4-sorted repertoires remained more clonal than healthy CD4+ repertoires. No patients shared main leukemic clonotypes, though around 24% appeared at low frequency elsewhere.

Control samples were healthy donors' buffy coats. The rearrangement joins TRBV7-8 to TRBJ1-3, with D unclear. This receptor was taken from a human donor in good health. The sequencing sample was made of CD4+ T cells from blood buffy coats. The CDR3 reads CASRQFISGNTIYF. The CDR3 DNA sequence: TGTGCCAGCCGACAATTCATCTCTGGAAACACCATATATTTT.